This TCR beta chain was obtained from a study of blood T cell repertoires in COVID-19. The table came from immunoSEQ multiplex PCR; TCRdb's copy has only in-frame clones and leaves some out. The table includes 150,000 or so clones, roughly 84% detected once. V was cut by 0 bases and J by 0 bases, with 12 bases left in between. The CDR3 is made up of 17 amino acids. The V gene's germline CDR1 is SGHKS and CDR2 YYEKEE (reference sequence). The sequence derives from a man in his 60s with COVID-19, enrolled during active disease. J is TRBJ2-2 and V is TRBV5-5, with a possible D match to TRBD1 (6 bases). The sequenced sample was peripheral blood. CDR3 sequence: CASSLGVTGSNTGELFF. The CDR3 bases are TGTGCCAGCAGCTTGGGGGTGACAGGCTCGAACACCGGGGAGCTGTTTTTT.